This TCR beta chain was recorded in a study of T cell changes during pregnancy in multiple sclerosis. Using immunoSEQ multiplex PCR, the repertoire was profiled, and TCRdb retains in-frame clones only, with some absent. The table has tens of thousands of clones, about 91% seen once. The input for sequencing was CD8+ T cells from peripheral blood mononuclear cells, taken after pregnancy. This sequence was found in a female donor with multiple sclerosis, enrolled in a pregnancy study.

The CDR3: CASHIGTWMNTEAFF. In nucleotides, the CDR3 is TGTGCCAGCCACATAGGGACATGGATGAACACTGAAGCTTTCTTT. The gene calls are TRBV5-5 and TRBJ1-1; D may be TRBD1 (6 bases). This CDR3 region has 15 residues. V was shortened by 7 bases and J by 0 bases, with 16 bases between the two germline ends. Germline V gene lookup returns CDR1 SGHKS and CDR2 YYEKEE (reference sequence).